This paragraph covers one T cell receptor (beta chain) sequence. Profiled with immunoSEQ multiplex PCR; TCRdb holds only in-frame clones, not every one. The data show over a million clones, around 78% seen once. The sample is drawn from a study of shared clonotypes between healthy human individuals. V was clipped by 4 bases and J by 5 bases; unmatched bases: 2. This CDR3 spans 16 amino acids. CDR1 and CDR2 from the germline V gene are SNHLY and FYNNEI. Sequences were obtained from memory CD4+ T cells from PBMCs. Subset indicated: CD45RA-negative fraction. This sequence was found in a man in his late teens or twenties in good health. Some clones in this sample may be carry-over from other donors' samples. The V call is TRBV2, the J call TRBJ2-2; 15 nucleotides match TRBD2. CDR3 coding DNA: TGTGCCAGCAGTGGGACTAGCGGGAGGGGTACCGGGGAGCTGTTTTTT. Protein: CASSGTSGRGTGELFF.